Each of the 4 T cell receptor beta chains below was sequenced from the same sample in a study of CD8+ T cells in alopecia areata. Treatment indicated: oral pan-JAK inhibitor, 5-10 mg twice daily. Sequencing used cDNA as its template, made by extracting RNA and reverse transcribing it. TCRdb keeps only in-frame clones here, not all; method: immunoSEQ multiplex PCR. This sample has 100,000 to 150,000 clones, with approximately 60% found just once. This sample comprised CD4+ T cells sorted from blood, obtained at week 4, from a patient treated with tofacitinib. Receptors were obtained from a human donor with alopecia areata.

The gene calls are TRBV6-5 and TRBJ1-2, with D possibly matching TRBD1 (5 bases). Germline V gene data show CDR1 as MNHEY and CDR2 as SVGAGI. Trimming cost V 0 bases and J 7 bases, with 9 bases left between them. The CDR3 consists of 13 residues. This chain's CDR3 is CASSYSGTGGYTF. The CDR3 bases are TGTGCCAGCAGTTACTCAGGGACGGGTGGCTACACCTTC.

The genes are TRBV2 and TRBJ1-2; no definite D call. The length of the CDR3 is 12 residues. In germline, CDR1 is SNHLY, CDR2 FYNNEI. V was shortened by 4 bases and J by 8 bases, with 11 bases between the two germline ends. CDR3 residues: CASSVKEWGYTF. The CDR3 region has the DNA TGTGCCAGCAGTGTGAAGGAATGGGGCTACACCTTC.

The sample holds one count of this clone. The rearrangement joins TRBV5-8 to TRBJ2-7; D unresolved. V was clipped by 1 base and J by 5 bases, with 10 bases between them. The germline gives CDR1 SGHTS, CDR2 YDEGEE. This CDR3 is built from 13 residues. The CDR3, as DNA: TGTGCCAGCAGCTTGCGGCCAGCTGACGAGCAGTACTTC. Residues: CASSLRPADEQYF.

This chain links TRBV29-1 with TRBJ1-5; perhaps TRBD1 as D (6 bases). Trimming stripped 4 bases from V and 7 bases from J, with 11 bases between. Germline CDR1 is SQVTM and CDR2 is ANQGSEA. CDR3 length: 12 amino acids. The CDR3: CSVAGEDQPQHF. CDR3 DNA: TGCAGCGTTGCAGGGGAGGACCAGCCCCAGCATTTT.